These T cell receptor beta chains were read from a single sample in a study of shared T cell receptors in the human thymus. The protocol was immunoSEQ multiplex PCR, while the TCRdb copy is restricted to in-frame clones and leaves out a portion. Of hundreds of thousands of clones detected, more than 75% appear once; the ten largest clones hold under 0.01%. In addition, the sample was reused for a study of human thymus T cells.

Sequences were obtained from thymocytes. These receptors were obtained from a boy younger than two with a congenital heart defect. The CDR3 runs from the conserved cysteine through the conserved F or W. D genes are given only for firm matches. Only part of the rows carry a size: once, few, many, or a class if the clone is expanded.

CASTGQKSYEQYF	TGTGCCAGCACGGGACAGAAATCCTACGAGCAGTACTTC	-	TRBD1	TRBV27	TRBJ2-7
CAIPGTGGISPLHF	TGTGCCATCCCCGGGACAGGGGGTATTTCACCCCTCCACTTT	-	TRBD1	TRBV7-9	TRBJ1-6
CASRSSGTTDTQYF	TGTGCCAGCAGATCTAGCGGGACCACAGATACGCAGTATTTT	-	TRBD2	TRBV6-6	TRBJ2-3
CASATGENYEQYF	TGTGCCAGCGCGACAGGGGAGAACTACGAGCAGTACTTC	-	TRBD1	TRBV7-9	TRBJ2-7
CASSLIQGAPGYTF	TGCGCCAGCAGCCTCATACAGGGGGCGCCTGGCTACACCTTC	-	TRBD1	TRBV4-1	TRBJ1-2
CASRAQGAQNSPLHF	TGTGCCAGCAGAGCACAGGGGGCTCAGAATTCACCCCTCCACTTT	-	TRBD1	TRBV6-5	TRBJ1-6
CASRPSGGPGNEQFF	TGTGCCAGCAGGCCGAGCGGGGGGCCAGGAAATGAGCAGTTCTTC	-	TRBD2	TRBV28	TRBJ2-1
CASSLIGGVNYEQYF	TGTGCCAGCAGCTTAATCGGGGGGGTTAACTACGAGCAGTACTTC	-	TRBD2	TRBV7-3	TRBJ2-7
CASSPPPGLAGAQPYNEQFF	TGTGCCAGCAGTCCCCCCCCGGGACTAGCGGGAGCTCAGCCCTACAATGAGCAGTTCTTC	-	TRBD2	TRBV28	TRBJ2-1
CASSPTGYYGYTF	TGTGCCAGCAGCCCGACGGGATACTATGGCTACACCTTC	-	-	TRBV7-9	TRBJ1-2
CASTSPGQGFNEQFF	TGCGCCAGCACCTCTCCGGGACAGGGGTTTAATGAGCAGTTCTTC	-	TRBD1	TRBV5-1	TRBJ2-1
CASSVQKNNEKLFF	TGTGCCAGCAGTGTACAGAAAAATAATGAAAAACTGTTTTTT	-	-	TRBV27	TRBJ1-4
CASSYTWGGPNYEQYF	TGTGCCAGCAGTTACACGTGGGGAGGGCCGAACTACGAGCAGTACTTC	-	TRBD2	TRBV6-5	TRBJ2-7
CASSQQPTPRQHIQYF	TGCGCCAGCAGCCAACAGCCCACCCCGAGGCAACACATTCAGTACTTC	-	-	TRBV4-3	TRBJ2-4
CASKDRTQETQYF	TGTGCCAGCAAAGACAGGACTCAAGAGACCCAGTACTTC	-	-	TRBV19	TRBJ2-5
CSALEAYGYTF	TGCAGTGCTCTCGAGGCTTATGGCTACACCTTC	-	-	TRBV20-1	TRBJ1-2
CASSRGTGGFNYGYTF	TGTGCCAGCAGTAGAGGAACAGGGGGATTCAACTATGGCTACACCTTC	-	TRBD1	TRBV25-1	TRBJ1-2
CASSPTGPSNEKLFF	TGTGCCAGCAGTCCGACAGGCCCTTCGAATGAAAAACTGTTTTTT	-	-	TRBV7-9	TRBJ1-4
CASSLPGLSYNEQFF	TGTGCCAGCTCACTTCCGGGACTCTCCTACAATGAGCAGTTCTTC	-	-	TRBV18	TRBJ2-1
CASSFLGQKATNEKLFF	TGTGCCAGCAGCTTCCTGGGACAGAAAGCAACTAATGAAAAACTGTTTTTT	few	TRBD1	TRBV5-6	TRBJ1-4
CASSQFTSGTPYNEQFF	TGTGCCAGCAGCCAATTTACTAGCGGGACCCCCTACAATGAGCAGTTCTTC	-	TRBD2	TRBV4-2	TRBJ2-1
CASSQEVVDSPLHF	TGTGCCAGCAGCCAGGAGGTGGTTGATTCACCCCTCCACTTT	few	-	TRBV6-6	TRBJ1-6
CASSLRDRGLPYEQYF	TGTGCCAGCAGTTTACGGGACAGGGGACTACCCTACGAGCAGTACTTC	-	TRBD1	TRBV28	TRBJ2-7
CASSQSRTSGSSYNEQFF	TGCGCCAGCAGTCAATCGAGGACTAGCGGGAGCTCCTACAATGAGCAGTTCTTC	-	TRBD2	TRBV23-1	TRBJ2-1
CASSPGTREQYF	TGTGCCAGTAGTCCCGGGACAAGGGAGCAGTACTTC	-	-	TRBV19	TRBJ2-7
CASSRPPQGRGEKLFF	TGTGCCAGCAGTCGGCCCCCACAGGGAAGGGGTGAAAAACTGTTTTTT	-	-	TRBV28	TRBJ1-4
CASTDRAPYGETQYF	TGTGCCAGCACAGACAGGGCGCCTTACGGGGAGACCCAGTACTTC	-	TRBD1	TRBV6-1	TRBJ2-5
CASSYGACGELFF	TGTGCCAGCAGTTATGGGGCGTGCGGGGAGCTGTTTTTT	-	-	TRBV6-9	TRBJ2-2
CASSHQGGSPLHF	TGTGCCAGCAGCCATCAGGGCGGTTCACCCCTCCACTTT	-	-	TRBV28	TRBJ1-6
CASSLALDYLAGEETQYF	TGTGCCAGCAGCTTAGCGCTTGATTACCTAGCGGGAGAAGAGACCCAGTACTTC	-	TRBD2	TRBV7-8	TRBJ2-5
CASGLTFAGDYTGELFF	TGTGCTAGTGGTTTAACCTTCGCGGGAGATTATACCGGGGAGCTGTTTTTT	-	TRBD2	TRBV12-5	TRBJ2-2
CASSRLDRGRQPQHF	TGTGCCAGCAGCAGGCTTGACAGGGGGCGGCAGCCCCAGCATTTT	once	TRBD1	TRBV2	TRBJ1-5
CSVDEKTQYF	TGCAGCGTTGACGAGAAGACCCAGTACTTC	-	-	TRBV29-1	TRBJ2-5
CASSQEAGQGIPGIVSPLHF	TGCGCCAGCAGCCAAGAAGCCGGTCAGGGAATCCCAGGTATAGTCTCACCCCTCCACTTT	once	-	TRBV4-1	TRBJ1-6
CASSPILAGHSYNEQFF	TGTGCCAGCAGTCCCATTCTAGCGGGACACTCCTACAATGAGCAGTTCTTC	-	TRBD2	TRBV13	TRBJ2-1
CASSLNIYYGYTF	TGTGCCAGCAGCTTGAACATCTACTATGGCTACACCTTC	-	-	TRBV5-6	TRBJ1-2
CASASGVTGGEGETQYF	TGTGCCAGCGCTTCAGGCGTGACGGGGGGAGAAGGCGAGACCCAGTACTTC	-	TRBD2	TRBV2	TRBJ2-5
CASSREGLAGGNSTDTQYF	TGTGCCAGCAGCAGAGAGGGACTAGCGGGGGGGAACTCCACAGATACGCAGTATTTT	-	TRBD2	TRBV4-2	TRBJ2-3
CSVRTGDSYEQYF	TGCAGCGTGCGGACAGGGGACTCCTACGAGCAGTACTTC	-	TRBD1	TRBV29-1	TRBJ2-7
CSAPDSYEQYF	TGCAGTGCTCCCGACAGCTACGAGCAGTACTTC	-	-	TRBV20-1	TRBJ2-7
CASSVRDITDTQYF	TGTGCCAGCAGCGTCCGGGACATCACAGATACGCAGTATTTT	-	-	TRBV11-2	TRBJ2-3
CASSLSTGTFNYGYTF	TGCGCCAGCAGCCTCTCGACAGGGACCTTCAACTATGGCTACACCTTC	-	TRBD1	TRBV4-1	TRBJ1-2
CASSSEGVENEKLFF	TGTGCCAGCAGCTCCGAGGGCGTTGAGAATGAAAAACTGTTTTTT	-	-	TRBV5-6	TRBJ1-4
CASSIGQGGYEQYF	TGTGCCAGCAGCATTGGACAGGGAGGGTACGAGCAGTACTTC	-	-	TRBV7-9	TRBJ2-7
CAARWDQGGYTF	TGTGCCGCGCGGTGGGATCAGGGTGGCTACACCTTC	few	-	TRBV30	TRBJ1-2
CASSLGSGSFYGYTF	TGTGCCAGCAGCTTGGGGTCCGGGTCTTTCTATGGCTACACCTTC	once	-	TRBV5-6	TRBJ1-2
CASSPQLGYEQYF	TGTGCCAGCAGTCCCCAGCTAGGTTACGAGCAGTACTTC	-	-	TRBV27	TRBJ2-7